The 21 T cell receptor beta chains below come from one sample, sequenced in a study of spatial heterogeneity in lung cancer. TCRdb reprocessed the 5' RACE reads via MiXCR and lists one record per CDR3 protein. The data show over 85,000 distinct CDR3 sequences, roughly a fifth seen once. The time point: blood at routine non-recurrence follow-up after resection. Sample: PBMCs, taken at follow-up. Every receptor here comes from a male donor with early-stage non-small cell lung cancer.

V usage is TRBV7-2 and J usage is TRBJ2-5, with TRBD2 matching 9 bases. This CDR3 has 15 residues. The germline V gene encodes CDR1 SGHTA and CDR2 FQGNSA. V lost 4 bases to trimming and J lost 3 bases; unmatched junction nucleotides: 6. CDR3: CASSSSGTREETQYF. DNA of the CDR3: TGTGCCAGCAGCTCTAGCGGGACACGGGAAGAGACCCAGTACTTC. The full variable domain, rest sourced from reference TRBV7-2 and TRBJ2-5, is GAGVSQSPSNKVTEKGKDVELRCDPISGHTALYWYRQSLGQGLEFLIYFQGNSAPDKSGLPSDRFSAERTGGSVSTLTIQRTQQEDSAVYLCASSSSGTREETQYFGPGTRLLVL.

This clonotype was found a few times. The genes are TRBV6-5 and TRBJ1-5, with unresolved D. This CDR3 has 16 amino acids. Germline V lookup: CDR1 MNHEY, CDR2 SVGAGI. Between the trimmed V and J ends, which lost 6 bases and 11 bases, there was a span of 26 bases. Here the CDR3 reads CASRPLDTEFNQSQHF. For the CDR3, the DNA is TGTGCCAGCAGACCCCTCGACACGGAGTTCAATCAATCCCAGCATTTT.

This clonotype turned up a few times. V and J are TRBV11-2 and TRBJ2-3; 13 nucleotides line up with TRBD2. With 5 bases clipped from V and 8 bases from J, the junction kept 10 bases outside the gene matches. This CDR3 is built from 16 residues. Germline CDR1 SGHAT, CDR2 FQNNGV. The CDR3 DNA reads as TGTGCCAGCAGCCGACTCGGACTAGCGGGAGATGGTACGCAGTATTTT. This gives the protein CASSRLGLAGDGTQYF.

The rearrangement uses TRBV12-5 and TRBJ2-3; weak D call: TRBD2 (6 bases). CDR1 is LGHNT and CDR2 is FRNRAP in the germline V gene. This CDR3 contains 16 residues. With 5 bases removed from V and 1 base from J, the gap between germline ends came to 16 bases. The chain's CDR3 is CASGPPLAGRTDTQYF. DNA for the CDR3: TGTGCTAGTGGTCCCCCTCTCGCGGGGCGCACAGATACGCAGTATTTT.

This clonotype was detected ten times or more. CDR3 in amino acids: CASSQDSTGLGNTIYF. CDR3 sequence (DNA): TGCGCCAGCAGCCAAGACTCCACAGGGCTTGGAAACACCATATATTTT. The J gene is TRBJ1-3, the V gene TRBV4-1; TRBD1 might be the D (6 bases). The CDR3 consists of 16 residues. V was trimmed by 0 bases and J by 3 bases, leaving 12 bases between them. From germline, CDR1 is MGHRA and CDR2 YSYEKL.

This clonotype occurred a few times. The chain uses TRBV7-8 and TRBJ2-1, with D uncertain. CDR1 is SGHVS and CDR2 is FQNEAQ in the germline V gene. The V end was cut by 1 base, the J end by 8 bases, with 9 bases between. CDR3 size: 13 residues. The CDR3 DNA reads as TGTGCCAGCAGCTTAGTAGGTTTAGATGAGCAGTTCTTC. Protein sequence: CASSLVGLDEQFF.

This clonotype has just a few counts. This rearrangement joins TRBV6-2 or TRBV6-3 to TRBJ2-5; 7 nucleotides match TRBD1. The trim removed 0 bases at V and 5 bases at J, leaving 6 bases unmatched. The germline CDR1 and CDR2 sequences are MNHEY and SVGEGT. The CDR3 has 15 residues. In DNA form, the CDR3 reads TGTGCCAGCAGTTACTCGTCGCAGGGGGAGGAGACCCAGTACTTC. Amino acid sequence: CASSYSSQGEETQYF.

The rearrangement links TRBV20-1 to TRBJ1-1; 7 positions match TRBD1. In germline, CDR1 is DFQATT, CDR2 SNEGSKA (reference sequence). The CDR3 loop spans 13 amino acids. V lost 4 bases, J lost 4 bases, and 6 bases stayed unmatched. The DNA of the CDR3 is TGCAGTGCTATCTACAGGGGAGGCACTGAAGCTTTCTTT. Encoded protein: CSAIYRGGTEAFF.

The sample holds many counts of this clonotype. The gene calls are TRBV19 and TRBJ1-1; D is undetermined. Germline values: CDR1 LNHDA, CDR2 SQIVND (reference sequence). The CDR3 has 15 residues. Deletions cut 0 bases from V and 1 base from J, with 9 bases between. CDR3 amino acids: CASSIDYRPNTEAFF. CDR3 DNA: TGTGCCAGTAGTATAGATTACCGACCGAACACTGAAGCTTTCTTT.

The chain has TRBV7-7 and TRBJ2-5, with 9 bases lining up with TRBD2. Germline values: CDR1 SSHAT, CDR2 FNYEAQ (reference sequence). The CDR3 consists of 16 residues. J lost 0 bases, V lost 3 bases, and 5 bases had no gene match. CDR3 protein: CASSLTSGLYQETQYF. The CDR3 nucleotides are TGTGCCAGCAGCTTGACTAGCGGACTGTACCAAGAGACCCAGTACTTC.

The chain uses TRBV6-6 and TRBJ2-2; D might be TRBD1 (6 bases). This CDR3 has 14 residues. With 4 bases removed from V and 8 bases from J, the gap between germline ends came to 14 bases. Looked up from germline, CDR1 is MNHNY and CDR2 is SVGAGI (reference sequence). CDR3 region: CASSFDRTKGELFF. The DNA of the CDR3 is TGTGCCAGCAGTTTTGACAGGACCAAAGGGGAGCTGTTTTTT.

The V gene is TRBV18, the J gene TRBJ1-3; D unclear. V was pared by 2 bases and J by 4 bases, with 15 bases between. The CDR3 runs 16 residues. CDR1 and CDR2 from the germline V gene are KGHSH and LQKENI. The CDR3 loop reads CASSPFGGDFGNTIYF. In DNA, the CDR3 is TGTGCCAGCTCACCATTCGGTGGCGATTTCGGAAACACCATATATTTT.

V gene TRBV7-2 combines with J gene TRBJ1-3; D not certain. CDR1 and CDR2 from the germline V gene are SGHTA and FQGNSA. V lost 6 bases to trimming and J lost 0 bases, with 12 bases between them. The CDR3 contains 15 residues. The chain's CDR3 is CASSRQESSGNTIYF. DNA of the CDR3: TGTGCCAGCAGTCGCCAGGAGTCCTCTGGAAACACCATATATTTT.

This clonotype was counted many times. This chain connects TRBV4-2 to TRBJ2-1; 7 bases map to TRBD2. The CDR3 loop spans 16 amino acids. With 0 bases clipped from V and 6 bases from J, the junction kept 8 bases outside the gene matches. Germline values: CDR1 LGHNA, CDR2 YNFKEQ. CDR3 DNA: TGTGCCAGCAGCCAAGAGTTACTAGCGAGCCGCAATGAGCAGTTCTTC. Translating it yields CASSQELLASRNEQFF.

Only a few counts were recorded for this clonotype. This chain uses TRBV20-1 with TRBJ2-5; D uncertain. Germline V gene data show CDR1 as DFQATT and CDR2 as SNEGSKA (reference sequence). The CDR3 consists of 12 residues. The V end was cut by 0 bases, the J end by 2 bases, with 4 bases between. The CDR3 loop reads CSAREQQETQYF. Written as DNA, the CDR3 is TGCAGTGCTAGAGAACAGCAAGAGACCCAGTACTTC.

This chain connects TRBV2 to TRBJ2-5; D possibly corresponds to TRBD1 (5 bases). V lost 7 bases and J lost 2, with 17 bases in between. From germline, CDR1 is SNHLY and CDR2 FYNNEI. The CDR3 extends over 15 amino acids. The CDR3: CASILSGHKQETQYF. The CDR3 bases are TGTGCCAGCATACTATCCGGACATAAACAAGAGACCCAGTACTTC.

The chain joins TRBV29-1 to TRBJ2-3; no reliable D call. The V gene lost 7 bases and the J gene lost 3 bases, with 11 bases spanning the gap. The germline V gene encodes CDR1 SQVTM and CDR2 ANQGSEA. The CDR3 contains 12 residues. CDR3 sequence (DNA): TGCAGCGGAGGAACTGGGACAGATACGCAGTATTTT. It translates to CSGGTGTDTQYF.

This clonotype has more than one count but fewer than ten. The rearrangement links TRBV3-1 to TRBJ1-2; TRBD1 aligns across 8 bases. This CDR3 has 13 residues. Looked up from germline, CDR1 is LGHDT and CDR2 is YNNKEL (reference sequence). The V and J ends lost 6 bases and 6 bases, in that order; junction bases with no gene match: 6. This chain's CDR3 is CASRPGQGDGYTF. The CDR3 DNA reads TGTGCCAGCAGACCAGGACAGGGTGATGGCTACACCTTC. The full variable domain, with the rest looked up from reference TRBV3-1 and TRBJ1-2, is DTAVSQTPKYLVTQMGNDKSIKCEQNLGHDTMYWYKQDSKKFLKIMFSYNNKELIINETVPNRFSPKSPDKAHLNLHINSLELGDSAVYFCASRPGQGDGYTFGSGTRLTVV.

This clonotype was counted only a few times. The junction differs from germline at one of its ends, possibly a read error. The chain has TRBV6-5 and TRBJ2-7, with D possibly being TRBD1 (6 bases). This CDR3 region has 13 residues. Germline values: CDR1 MNHEY, CDR2 SVGAGI. CDR3 nucleotide sequence: TGTGCCAGCAGTTACGCGGCGGCAGGACAGATATTATTC. Translated, it gives CASSYAAAGQILF.

The chain joins TRBV20-1 to TRBJ1-1, with no clear D. This CDR3 contains 14 residues. V lost 4 bases and J lost 5, with 17 bases in between. CDR1 and CDR2 from the germline V gene are DFQATT and SNEGSKA (reference sequence). CDR3 protein: CSATHVGRETEAFF. CDR3 bases: TGCAGTGCTACCCACGTAGGGAGAGAAACTGAAGCTTTCTTT.

This rearrangement joins TRBV3-1 to TRBJ1-3, with 7 positions matching TRBD1. CDR3 length: 15 amino acids. Per germline, CDR1 LGHDT and CDR2 YNNKEL (reference sequence). J lost 0 bases, V lost 5 bases, and 4 bases had no gene match. CDR3 sequence: CASSTTGSSGNTIYF. In nucleotides, the CDR3 is TGTGCCAGCAGCACGACAGGGAGCTCTGGAAACACCATATATTTT.